The present TCR beta chain was sequenced within a study of CD8 T cells in Susac syndrome. Overall study findings and caveats: When the CD4+ T cell repertoires of patients with Susac syndrome were examined, they did not show any clonal expansion.

Notes on this clonotype: Its target is unknown.

With random hexamers, 0.5 to 1 ug RNA was reverse transcribed. An immunoSEQ multiplex PCR generated amplified TCR beta CDR3 products spanning 54 Vbeta and 13 Jbeta. TCRdb fed the immunoSEQ multiplex PCR reads into MiXCR, producing one record per CDR3 protein. The table has about 240,000 distinct CDR3 sequences, 90% to 97% seen once. The V end was cut by 6 bases, the J end by 3 bases, with 17 bases between. The CDR3 covers 15 residues. Negative isolation yielded CD4+ and CD8+ T cells, and FACS enriched TEMRA cells. This chain joins TRBV12-3 or TRBV12-4 and TRBJ1-1; D call uncertain. This clonotype was obtained from a human donor with Susac syndrome. The sequencing input was CD4+ T cells from PBMCs. The CDR3 loop is CASRQASLSDTEAFF. DNA of the CDR3: TGTGCCAGCAGGCAGGCTTCGCTGAGTGACACTGAAGCTTTCTTT.